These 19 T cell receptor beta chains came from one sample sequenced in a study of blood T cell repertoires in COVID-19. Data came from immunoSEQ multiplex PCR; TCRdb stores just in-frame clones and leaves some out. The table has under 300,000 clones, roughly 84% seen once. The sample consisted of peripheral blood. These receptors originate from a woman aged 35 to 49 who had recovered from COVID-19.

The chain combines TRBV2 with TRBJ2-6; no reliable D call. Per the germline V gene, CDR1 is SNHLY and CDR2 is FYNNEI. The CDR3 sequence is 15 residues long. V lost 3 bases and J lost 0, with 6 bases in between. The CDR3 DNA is TGTGCCAGCAGTGATAGCTTCTCTGGGGCCAACGTCCTGACTTTC. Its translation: CASSDSFSGANVLTF.

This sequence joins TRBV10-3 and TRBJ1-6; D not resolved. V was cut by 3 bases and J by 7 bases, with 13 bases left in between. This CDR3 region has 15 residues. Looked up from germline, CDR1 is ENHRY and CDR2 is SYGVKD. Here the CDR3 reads CAISDPHGPNSPLHF. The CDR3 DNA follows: TGTGCCATCAGTGACCCACATGGCCCGAATTCACCCCTCCACTTT.

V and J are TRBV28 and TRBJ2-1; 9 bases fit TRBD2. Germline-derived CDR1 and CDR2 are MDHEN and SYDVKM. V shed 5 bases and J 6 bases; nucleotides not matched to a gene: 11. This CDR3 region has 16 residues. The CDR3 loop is CASSPPGLAKINEQFF. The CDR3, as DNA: TGTGCCAGCAGTCCGCCGGGACTAGCAAAGATCAATGAGCAGTTCTTC.

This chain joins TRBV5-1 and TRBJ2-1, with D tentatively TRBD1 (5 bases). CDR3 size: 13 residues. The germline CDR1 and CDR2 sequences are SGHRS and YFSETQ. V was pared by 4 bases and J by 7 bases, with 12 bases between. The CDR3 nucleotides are TGCGCCAGCAGCCCGCCAGGGTGGAATGAGCAGTTCTTC. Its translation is CASSPPGWNEQFF.

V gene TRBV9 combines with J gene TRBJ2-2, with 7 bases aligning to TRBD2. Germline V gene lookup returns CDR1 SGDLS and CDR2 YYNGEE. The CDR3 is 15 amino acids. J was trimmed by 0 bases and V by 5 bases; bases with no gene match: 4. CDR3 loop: CASSIAGANTGELFF. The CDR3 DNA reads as TGTGCCAGCAGTATTGCGGGGGCGAACACCGGGGAGCTGTTTTTT.

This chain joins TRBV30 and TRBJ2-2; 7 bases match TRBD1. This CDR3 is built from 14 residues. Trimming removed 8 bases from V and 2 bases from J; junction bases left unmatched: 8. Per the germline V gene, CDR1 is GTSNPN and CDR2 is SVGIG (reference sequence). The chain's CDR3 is CAGQGQINTGELFF. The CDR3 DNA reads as TGTGCCGGCCAGGGACAGATAAACACCGGGGAGCTGTTTTTT.

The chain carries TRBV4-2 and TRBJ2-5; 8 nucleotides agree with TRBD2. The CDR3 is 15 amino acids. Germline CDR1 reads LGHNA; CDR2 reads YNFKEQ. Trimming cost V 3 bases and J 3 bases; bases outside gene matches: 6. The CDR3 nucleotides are TGTGCCAGCAGCCAGGACCGGGAGGGAGAAGAGACCCAGTACTTC. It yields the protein CASSQDREGEETQYF.

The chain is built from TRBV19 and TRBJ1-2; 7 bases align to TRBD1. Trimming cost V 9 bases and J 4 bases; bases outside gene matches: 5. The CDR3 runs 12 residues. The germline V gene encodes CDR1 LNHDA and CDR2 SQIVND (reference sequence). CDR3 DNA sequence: TGTGCCAGCGGGGACAGAGTCTATGGCTACACCTTC. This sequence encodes CASGDRVYGYTF.

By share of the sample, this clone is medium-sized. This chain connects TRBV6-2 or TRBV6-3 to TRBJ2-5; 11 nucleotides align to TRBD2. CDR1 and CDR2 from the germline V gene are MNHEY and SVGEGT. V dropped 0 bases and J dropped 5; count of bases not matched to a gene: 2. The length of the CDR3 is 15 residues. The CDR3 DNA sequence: TGTGCCAGCAGTTACTCTAGCGGGGGGGTGGAGACCCAGTACTTC. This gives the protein CASSYSSGGVETQYF.

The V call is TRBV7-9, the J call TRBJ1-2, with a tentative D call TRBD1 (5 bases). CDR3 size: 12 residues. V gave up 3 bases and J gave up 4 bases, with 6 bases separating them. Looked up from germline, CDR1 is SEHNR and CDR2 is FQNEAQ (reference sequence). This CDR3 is CASSFDSYGYTF. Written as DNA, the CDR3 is TGTGCCAGCAGCTTTGACAGCTATGGCTACACCTTC.

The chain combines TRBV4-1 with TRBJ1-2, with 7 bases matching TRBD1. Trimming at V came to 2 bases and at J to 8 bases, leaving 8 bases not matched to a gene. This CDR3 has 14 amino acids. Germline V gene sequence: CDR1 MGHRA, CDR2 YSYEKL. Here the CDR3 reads CASSQKQGTGGYTF. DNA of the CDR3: TGCGCCAGCAGCCAAAAACAGGGGACGGGGGGCTACACCTTC.

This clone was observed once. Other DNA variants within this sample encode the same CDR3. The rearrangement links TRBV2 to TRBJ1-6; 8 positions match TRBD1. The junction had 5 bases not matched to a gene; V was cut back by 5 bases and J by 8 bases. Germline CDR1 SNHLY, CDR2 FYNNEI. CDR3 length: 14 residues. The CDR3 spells CASSRQGRDSPLHF. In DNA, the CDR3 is TGTGCCAGCAGTAGACAGGGGAGGGATTCACCCCTCCACTTT. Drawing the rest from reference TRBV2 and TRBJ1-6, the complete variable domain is EPEVTQTPSHQVTQMGQEVILRCVPISNHLYFYWYRQILGQKVEFLVSFYNNEISEKSEIFDDQFSVERPDGSNFTLKIRSTKLEDSAMYFCASSRQGRDSPLHFGNGTRLTVT.

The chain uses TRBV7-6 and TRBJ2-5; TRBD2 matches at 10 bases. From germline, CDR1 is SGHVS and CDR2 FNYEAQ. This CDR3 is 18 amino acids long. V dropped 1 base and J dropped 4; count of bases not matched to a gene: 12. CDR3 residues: CASSLGSSGGAKGETQYF. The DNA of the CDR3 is TGTGCCAGCAGCTTAGGATCCAGCGGGGGGGCCAAGGGAGAGACCCAGTACTTC.

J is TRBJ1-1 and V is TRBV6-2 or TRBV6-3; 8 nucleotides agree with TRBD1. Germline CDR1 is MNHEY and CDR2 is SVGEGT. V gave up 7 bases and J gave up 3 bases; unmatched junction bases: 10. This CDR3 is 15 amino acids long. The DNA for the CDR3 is TGTGCCAGCACCCCGGGACAGGCAGGCCACACTGAAGCTTTCTTT. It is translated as CASTPGQAGHTEAFF.

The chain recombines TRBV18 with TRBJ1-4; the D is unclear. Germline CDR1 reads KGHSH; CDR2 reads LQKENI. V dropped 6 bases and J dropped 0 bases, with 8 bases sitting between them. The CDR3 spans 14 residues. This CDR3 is CASSTLATNEKLFF. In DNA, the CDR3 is TGTGCCAGCTCTACTCTTGCAACTAATGAAAAACTGTTTTTT.

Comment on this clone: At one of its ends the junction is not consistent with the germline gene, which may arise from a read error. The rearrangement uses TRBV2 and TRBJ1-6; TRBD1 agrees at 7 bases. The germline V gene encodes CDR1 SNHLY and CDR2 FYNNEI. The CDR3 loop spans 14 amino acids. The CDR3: CASSEGPLGTARTF. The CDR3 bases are TGTGCCAGCAGTGAAGGCCCTTTGGGGACAGCCCGAACCTTT.

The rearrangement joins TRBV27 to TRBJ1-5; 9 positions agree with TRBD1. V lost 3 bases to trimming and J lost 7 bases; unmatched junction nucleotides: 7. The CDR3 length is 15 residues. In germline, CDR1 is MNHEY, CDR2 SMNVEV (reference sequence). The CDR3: CASSFGTGRNQPQHF. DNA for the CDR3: TGTGCCAGCAGTTTCGGGACAGGGAGAAACCAGCCCCAGCATTTT.

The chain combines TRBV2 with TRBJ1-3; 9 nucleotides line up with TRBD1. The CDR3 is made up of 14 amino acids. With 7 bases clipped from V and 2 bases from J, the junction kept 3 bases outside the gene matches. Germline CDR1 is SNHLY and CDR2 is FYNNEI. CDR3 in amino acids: CASKGQGAGNTIYF. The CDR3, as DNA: TGTGCCAGCAAGGGACAGGGCGCTGGAAACACCATATATTTT.

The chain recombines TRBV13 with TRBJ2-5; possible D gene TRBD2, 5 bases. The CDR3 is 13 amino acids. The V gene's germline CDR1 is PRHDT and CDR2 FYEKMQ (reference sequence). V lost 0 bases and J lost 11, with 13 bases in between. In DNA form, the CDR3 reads TGTGCCAGCAGCTTAGGCCCTACCGAGCGGCAGTACTTC. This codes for CASSLGPTERQYF.